The clone carrying this T cell receptor beta chain was seen at least ten times. Trimming took 5 bases from V and 7 from J, leaving 11 bases between them. Germline V lookup: CDR1 MNHEY, CDR2 SMNVEV (reference sequence). The CDR3 consists of 12 residues. The sample originates from a study of T cells in Graves' hyperthyroidism and ophthalmopathy. TCR beta CDR3 regions were amplified from RNA. With the HTBI primer set, the TCR CDR3 went through a first round of RT-PCR. TCRdb ran MiXCR on the multiplex PCR reads and lists one entry per CDR3 protein. Of more than 300,000 distinct CDR3 sequences detected, approximately 14% appear once; the ten largest clones hold around 23%.

This TCR was sampled from a woman between 25 and 40 years old with Graves' hyperthyroidism. The sequencing input was blood. This chain uses TRBV27 with TRBJ2-5; D is uncertain. CDR3 sequence: CASSPLPRTQYF. The DNA of the CDR3 is TGTGCCAGCAGTCCCCTCCCACGGACCCAGTACTTC.